This T cell receptor beta chain was recovered during a study of shared clonotypes between healthy human individuals. Study results and caveats: About 5% of naive CD4 clonotypes were shared across a few donors.

CDR3 length: 14 amino acids. Trimming shortened V by 1 base and J by 4 bases, and 10 bases separated the two germline ends. CDR1 and CDR2 (germline): SEHNR, FQNEAQ (reference sequence). The repertoire was sequenced with immunoSEQ multiplex PCR; TCRdb's copy has only in-frame clones and lacks some. The data contain over a million clones, around 75% of them seen just once; the ten biggest clones take up 1.5%. Comments on this clone: Its antigen is as yet unknown.

The genes are TRBV7-9 and TRBJ2-5; possible D gene TRBD1, 6 bases. The sequence came from a man aged 18 to 30 in good health. The sample was memory CD4+ T cells sorted from blood. Stated subset: CD45RA-negative fraction. The CDR3 here is CASSLGVQGETQYF. The CDR3 DNA follows: TGTGCCAGCAGCTTAGGAGTACAGGGAGAGACCCAGTACTTC. Based on the CDR3 plus reference TRBV7-9 and TRBJ2-5, the full variable domain is DTGVSQNPRHKITKRGQNVTFRCDPISEHNRLYWYRQTLGQGPEFLTYFQNEAQLEKSRLLSDRFSAERPKGSFSTLEIQRTEQGDSAMYLCASSLGVQGETQYFGPGTRLLVL.